This T cell receptor beta chain was retrieved from a study of radiation and T cells in renal cell carcinoma. This clone was picked up a small number of times. Antigen unknown. Points from the study as a whole: Dominant CDR3 motifs were more common in irradiated tumors than controls. Compared with controls, irradiated tumors showed greater TCR clonality. Tumor samples were small regions of around 0.91 g.

Treatment specified: treatment-naive control, cytoreductive nephrectomy. Controls were unirradiated tumors from treatment-naive cytoreductive nephrectomy patients. V was pared by 5 bases and J by 0 bases, with 11 bases between. Looked up from germline, CDR1 is MRHNA and CDR2 is SNTAGT. This CDR3 region has 15 residues. TCRdb's table, derived via immunoSEQ multiplex PCR, lists solely in-frame clones and lacks some. The table has roughly 14,000 clones, approximately 65% seen once. This receptor was obtained from a man between 60 and 75 years old with renal cell carcinoma. The starting material was tumor tissue, obtained from a patient whose treatment was nephrectomy without radiotherapy. This chain connects TRBV6-4 to TRBJ1-5, with D maybe TRBD1 (6 bases). CDR3: CASSRQVDSNQPQHF. CDR3 coding DNA: TGTGCCAGCAGTCGACAGGTGGATAGCAATCAGCCCCAGCATTTT.